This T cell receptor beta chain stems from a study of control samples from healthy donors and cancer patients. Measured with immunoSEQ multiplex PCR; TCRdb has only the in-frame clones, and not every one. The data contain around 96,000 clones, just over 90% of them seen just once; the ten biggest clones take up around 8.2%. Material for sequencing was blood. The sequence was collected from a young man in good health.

For the CDR3, the DNA is TGTGCCACCCTAGGGGGCTCGGCCGAAGCTTTCTTT. Encoded protein: CATLGGSAEAFF. This rearrangement joins TRBV19 to TRBJ1-1; 7 bases align to TRBD1. The CDR3 extends over 12 amino acids. Per the germline V gene, CDR1 is LNHDA and CDR2 is SQIVND (reference sequence). V shed 10 bases and J 8 bases; nucleotides not matched to a gene: 10.